This is a list of T cell receptor beta chains from one sample in a study of T cells in Graves' hyperthyroidism and ophthalmopathy. One entry per CDR3 protein, called by TCRdb with MiXCR from the multiplex PCR reads. The data contain 600,000 to 900,000 distinct CDR3 sequences, roughly 15% of them singletons. The sample taken for sequencing was blood. These receptors were obtained from a young man with Graves' hyperthyroidism. Each CDR3 is given with its conserved first and last residue. D genes are given only for firm matches. Clone size, where shown, is once, few, many, or a class for clones that have expanded.

v_gene	j_gene	d_gene	abundance	CDR3nt	CDR3aa
TRBV28	TRBJ1-2	NA	many	TGTGCCAGCAGTCAAACAGGCTATGGCTACACCTTC	CASSQTGYGYTF
TRBV6-6	TRBJ2-4	NA	few	TGTGCCAGCAGTTACTCGAGGCCAGGGGAAAACATTCAGTACTTC	CASSYSRPGENIQYF
TRBV6-1	TRBJ1-5	NA	NA	TGTGCCAGCAGTGAAGATGCGTACAGAAGCAATCAGCCCCAGCATTTT	CASSEDAYRSNQPQHF
TRBV30	TRBJ2-1	NA	few	TGTGCCTGGAGTGTACAAGGGAATGAGCAGTTCTTC	CAWSVQGNEQFF
TRBV6-1	TRBJ1-1	NA	many	TGTGCCAGCAGTACTGGTGGAGCCCCCACTGAAGCTTTCTTT	CASSTGGAPTEAFF
TRBV5-1	TRBJ1-1	TRBD1	NA	TGCGCCAGCAGCTTGGAAAGGGGGCGTAGAGCTTTCTTT	CASSLERGRRAFF
TRBV2	TRBJ1-3	TRBD1	many	TGTGCCACACAGGGGGCAGGAGGAAACACCATATATTTT	CATQGAGGNTIYF
TRBV6-5	TRBJ1-1	NA	NA	TGTGCCGGCAGCTTCTCTGGAATCACTGAAGCTTTCTTT	CAGSFSGITEAFF
TRBV12-3/TRBV12-4	TRBJ2-5	NA	many	TGTGCCAGCAGTTACCTTAAAGAGACCCAGTACTTC	CASSYLKETQYF
TRBV7-2	TRBJ2-2	TRBD2	few	TGTGCCAGCAGCTTAGAACGATGGCGGGAGGGCGGCACCGGGGAGCTGTTTTTT	CASSLERWREGGTGELFF
TRBV5-1	TRBJ2-7	TRBD1	NA	TGCGCCAGCAGCTCAGGGGACAGTGCCTACGAGCAGTACTTC	CASSSGDSAYEQYF
TRBV11-2	TRBJ1-2	NA	many	TGTGCCAGCAGTTTTTTCGACAGCGTCTATGGCTACACCTTC	CASSFFDSVYGYTF
TRBV30	TRBJ2-1	NA	many	TGTGCCTGGAGTGCCTCCGCTAGGGGCAATGAGCAGTTCTTC	CAWSASARGNEQFF
TRBV5-5	TRBJ2-5	NA	few	TGTGCCAGCAACGACAACCGGGCAGTCCAAGAGACCCAGTACTTC	CASNDNRAVQETQYF
TRBV28	TRBJ2-6	NA	NA	TGTGCCAGCAGGGTAGGGGGCTCTGGGGCCAACGTCCTGACTTTC	CASRVGGSGANVLTF
TRBV6-1	TRBJ1-1	NA	few	TGTGCCAGCAGTGAAGCTCAGGGTATTGGCACTGAAGCTTTCTTT	CASSEAQGIGTEAFF
TRBV6-1	TRBJ1-2	NA	many	TGTGCCAGCACCGGGACAAGAGCTAACTATGGCTACACCTTC	CASTGTRANYGYTF
TRBV9	TRBJ2-2	TRBD2	few	TGTGCCAGCAGCCTCCAGGGACTAGCGGGAGTTCACACCGGGGAGCTGTTTTTT	CASSLQGLAGVHTGELFF